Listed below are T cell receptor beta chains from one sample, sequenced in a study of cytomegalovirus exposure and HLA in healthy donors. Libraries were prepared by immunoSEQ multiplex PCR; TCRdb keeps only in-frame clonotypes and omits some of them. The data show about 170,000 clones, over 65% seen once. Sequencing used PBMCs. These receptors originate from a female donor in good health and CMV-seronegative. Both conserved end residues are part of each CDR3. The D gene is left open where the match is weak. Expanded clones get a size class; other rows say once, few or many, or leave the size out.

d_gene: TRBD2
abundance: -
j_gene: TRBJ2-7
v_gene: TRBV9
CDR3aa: CASSGLAGGPYEQYF
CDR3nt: TGTGCCAGCAGCGGACTAGCGGGGGGACCCTACGAGCAGTACTTC

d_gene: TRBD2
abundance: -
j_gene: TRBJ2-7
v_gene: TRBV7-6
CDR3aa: CASSLGGLAGGNEQYF
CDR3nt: TGTGCCAGCAGCTTAGGGGGACTAGCGGGAGGGAACGAGCAGTACTTC

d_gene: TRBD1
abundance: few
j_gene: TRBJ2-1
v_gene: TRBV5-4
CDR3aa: CASSLKTGGANEQFF
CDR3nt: TGTGCCAGCAGCTTGAAGACAGGGGGGGCCAATGAGCAGTTCTTC

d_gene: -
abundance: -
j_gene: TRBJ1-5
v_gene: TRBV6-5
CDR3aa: CASSYRGSNQPQHF
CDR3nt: TGTGCCAGCAGTTACAGGGGGAGCAATCAGCCCCAGCATTTT

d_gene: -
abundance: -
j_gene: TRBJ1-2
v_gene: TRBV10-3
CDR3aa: CAISDRSGAYNYGYTF
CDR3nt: TGTGCCATCAGTGATAGATCAGGGGCCTATAACTATGGCTACACCTTC

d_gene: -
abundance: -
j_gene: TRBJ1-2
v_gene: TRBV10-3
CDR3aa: CAISVGQGPNYGYTF
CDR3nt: TGTGCCATCAGTGTAGGCCAGGGGCCTAACTATGGCTACACCTTC

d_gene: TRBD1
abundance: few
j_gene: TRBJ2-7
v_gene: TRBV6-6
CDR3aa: CASSRDRVSGEQYF
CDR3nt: TGTGCCAGCAGCAGGGACAGGGTCAGCGGCGAGCAGTACTTC

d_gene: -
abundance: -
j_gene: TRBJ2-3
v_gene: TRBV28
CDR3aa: CASSPVGWGFTDTQYF
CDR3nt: TGTGCCAGCAGTCCCGTAGGATGGGGCTTCACAGATACGCAGTATTTT

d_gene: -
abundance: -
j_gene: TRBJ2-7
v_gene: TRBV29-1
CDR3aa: CSVELGGPRGEQYF
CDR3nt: TGCAGCGTTGAACTCGGGGGGCCCCGGGGTGAGCAGTACTTC

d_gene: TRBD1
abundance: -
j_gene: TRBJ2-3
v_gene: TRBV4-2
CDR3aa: CASSQVLDRNTDTQYF
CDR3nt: TGTGCCAGCAGCCAAGTACTGGACAGGAACACAGATACGCAGTATTTT

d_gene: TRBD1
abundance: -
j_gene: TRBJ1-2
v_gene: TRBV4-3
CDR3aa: CASSRATGINYGYTF
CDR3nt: TGCGCCAGCAGCCGTGCGACAGGGATTAACTATGGCTACACCTTC

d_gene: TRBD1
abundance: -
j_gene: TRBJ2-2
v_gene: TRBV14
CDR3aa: CASSQGEGARTGELFF
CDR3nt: TGTGCCAGCAGCCAAGGAGAGGGGGCGCGAACCGGGGAGCTGTTTTTT

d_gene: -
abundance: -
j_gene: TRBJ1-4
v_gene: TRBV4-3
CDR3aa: CASSPSAVGRSNEKLFF
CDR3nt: TGCGCCAGCAGCCCTAGCGCGGTAGGACGGTCTAATGAAAAACTGTTTTTT

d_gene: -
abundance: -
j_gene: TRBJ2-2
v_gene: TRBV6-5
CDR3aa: CASSHQVDRGELFF
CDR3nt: TGTGCCAGCAGTCACCAGGTGGATCGCGGGGAGCTGTTTTTT

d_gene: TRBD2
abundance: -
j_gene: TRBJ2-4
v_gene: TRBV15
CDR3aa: CATSGGTFSGRAVSSQYF
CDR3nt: TGTGCCACCAGCGGAGGGACGTTTAGCGGGAGGGCGGTTAGCAGTCAGTACTTC

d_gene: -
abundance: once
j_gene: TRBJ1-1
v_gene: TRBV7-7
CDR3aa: CASSQQENTEAFF
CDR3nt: TGTGCCAGCAGCCAACAGGAGAACACTGAAGCTTTCTTT

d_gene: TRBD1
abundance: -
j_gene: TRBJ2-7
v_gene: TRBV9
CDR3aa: CASSPRTGLGEQYF
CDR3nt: TGTGCCAGCAGCCCTCGGACAGGGCTGGGGGAGCAGTACTTC

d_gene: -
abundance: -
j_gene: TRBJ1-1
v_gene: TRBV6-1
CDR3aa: CASSEGGVGMNTEAFF
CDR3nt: TGTGCCAGCAGTGAAGGGGGGGTAGGAATGAACACTGAAGCTTTCTTT

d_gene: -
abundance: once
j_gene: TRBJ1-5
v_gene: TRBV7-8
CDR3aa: CASSPQGYSNQPQHF
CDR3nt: TGTGCCAGCAGCCCCCAGGGATATAGCAATCAGCCCCAGCATTTT

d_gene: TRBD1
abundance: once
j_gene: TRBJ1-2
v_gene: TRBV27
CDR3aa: CASSLSRTGAYGYTF
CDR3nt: TGTGCCAGCAGTTTATCCCGGACAGGGGCCTATGGCTACACCTTC

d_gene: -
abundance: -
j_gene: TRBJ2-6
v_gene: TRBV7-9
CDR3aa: CASSLASRSSGANGLTF
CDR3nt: TGTGCCAGCAGCTTAGCTAGCCGAAGCTCTGGGGCCAACGGCCTGACTTTC

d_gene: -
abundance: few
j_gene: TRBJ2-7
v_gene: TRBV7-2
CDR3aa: CASSSLYQVGYEQYF
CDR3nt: TGTGCCAGCAGCTCTCTCTACCAAGTCGGCTACGAGCAGTACTTC

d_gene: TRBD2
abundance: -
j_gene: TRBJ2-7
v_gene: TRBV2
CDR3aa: CASEGLAGPHEQYF
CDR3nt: TGTGCCAGCGAGGGACTAGCGGGACCCCACGAGCAGTACTTC

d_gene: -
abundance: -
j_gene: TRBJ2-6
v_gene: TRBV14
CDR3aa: CASRPIRKTLSGANVLTF
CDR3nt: TGTGCCAGCAGACCTATTAGAAAAACCCTCTCTGGGGCCAACGTCCTGACTTTC

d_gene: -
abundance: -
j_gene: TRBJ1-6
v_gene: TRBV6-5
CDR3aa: CASREGNSPLHF
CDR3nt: TGTGCCAGCAGGGAGGGGAATTCACCCCTCCACTTT

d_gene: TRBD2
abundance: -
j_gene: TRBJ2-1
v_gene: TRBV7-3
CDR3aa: CASSLRLAGVNEQFF
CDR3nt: TGTGCCAGCAGCTTACGACTAGCGGGGGTAAATGAGCAGTTCTTC

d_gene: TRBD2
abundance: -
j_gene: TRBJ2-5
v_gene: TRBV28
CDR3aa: CASKAGGGSGETQYF
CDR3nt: TGTGCCAGCAAGGCGGGGGGCGGGTCTGGAGAGACCCAGTACTTC

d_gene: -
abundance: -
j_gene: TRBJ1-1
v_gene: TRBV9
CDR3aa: CASSVDQGWFSEAFF
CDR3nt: TGTGCCAGCAGCGTAGATCAGGGGTGGTTTAGTGAAGCTTTCTTT

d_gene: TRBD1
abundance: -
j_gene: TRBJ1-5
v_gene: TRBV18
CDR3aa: CASSSLQGSGNQPQHF
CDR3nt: TGTGCCAGCTCAAGTCTACAGGGGAGTGGCAATCAGCCCCAGCATTTT

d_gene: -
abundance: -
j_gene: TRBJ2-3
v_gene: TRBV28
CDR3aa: CASSLTPLADRGTQYF
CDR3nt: TGTGCCAGCAGCCTTACCCCACTAGCCGACCGCGGTACGCAGTATTTT

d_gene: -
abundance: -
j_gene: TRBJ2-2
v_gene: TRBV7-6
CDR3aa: CASSFDPPGRPGELFF
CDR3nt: TGTGCCAGCAGCTTTGATCCCCCAGGGCGGCCCGGGGAGCTGTTTTTT

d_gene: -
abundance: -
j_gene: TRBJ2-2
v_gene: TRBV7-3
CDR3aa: CASSPAPAGANTGELFF
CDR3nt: TGTGCCAGCAGCCCCGCGCCAGCGGGTGCGAACACCGGGGAGCTGTTTTTT

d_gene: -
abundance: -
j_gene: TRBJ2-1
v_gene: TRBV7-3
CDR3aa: CASSFTSYNEQFF
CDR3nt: TGTGCCAGCAGCTTCACTAGTTACAATGAGCAGTTCTTC

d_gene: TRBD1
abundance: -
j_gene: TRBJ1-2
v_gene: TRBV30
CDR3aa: CAWTKGAGGYTF
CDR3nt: TGTGCCTGGACCAAGGGGGCTGGAGGCTACACCTTC

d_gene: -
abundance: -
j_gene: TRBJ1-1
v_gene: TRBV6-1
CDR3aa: CASTPEGTEAFF
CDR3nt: TGTGCCAGCACCCCAGAGGGAACTGAAGCTTTCTTT

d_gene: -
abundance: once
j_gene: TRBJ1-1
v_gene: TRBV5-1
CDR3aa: CASSLGTGDTEAFF
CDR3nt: TGCGCCAGCAGCTTGGGGACGGGGGACACTGAAGCTTTCTTT

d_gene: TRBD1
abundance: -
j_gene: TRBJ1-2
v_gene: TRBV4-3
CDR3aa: CASSQAPFTTGNGYTF
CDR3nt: TGCGCCAGCAGCCAAGCCCCCTTTACGACAGGGAATGGCTACACCTTC

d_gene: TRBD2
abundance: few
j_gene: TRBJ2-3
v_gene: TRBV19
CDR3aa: CASSIGLAGVTDTQYF
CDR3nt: TGTGCCAGTAGTATCGGACTAGCGGGGGTTACAGATACGCAGTATTTT

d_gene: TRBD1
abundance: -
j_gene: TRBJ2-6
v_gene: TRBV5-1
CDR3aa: CASSSGQYLSGANVLTF
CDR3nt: TGCGCCAGCAGCTCGGGACAGTACCTCTCTGGGGCCAACGTCCTGACTTTC

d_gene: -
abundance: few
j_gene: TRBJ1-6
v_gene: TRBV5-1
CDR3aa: CASSLEPQGSRSPLHF
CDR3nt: TGCGCCAGCAGCTTGGAGCCGCAGGGGAGTCGTTCACCCCTCCACTTT

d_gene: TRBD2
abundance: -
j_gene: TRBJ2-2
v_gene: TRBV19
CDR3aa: CASNRGAGGPPTGELFF
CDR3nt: TGTGCCAGTAACAGGGGCGCGGGAGGGCCGCCTACCGGGGAGCTGTTTTTT

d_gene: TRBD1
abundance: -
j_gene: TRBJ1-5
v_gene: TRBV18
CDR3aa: CASSPNSGTGLGPQHF
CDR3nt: TGTGCCAGCTCACCTAATTCCGGGACAGGGCTTGGGCCCCAGCATTTT

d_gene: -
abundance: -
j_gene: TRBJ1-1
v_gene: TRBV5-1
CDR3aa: CASSFEVRGGGTEAFF
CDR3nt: TGCGCCAGCAGCTTCGAAGTAAGGGGGGGTGGCACTGAAGCTTTCTTT

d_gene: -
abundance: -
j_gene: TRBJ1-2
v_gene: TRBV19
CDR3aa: CASSQLRDKGLYGYTF
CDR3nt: TGTGCCAGTAGCCAACTCCGGGACAAGGGCCTCTATGGCTACACCTTC

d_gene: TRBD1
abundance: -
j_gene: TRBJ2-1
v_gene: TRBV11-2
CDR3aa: CASSRTRDRYNEQFF
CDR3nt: TGTGCCAGCAGCCGCACTCGGGACAGGTACAATGAGCAGTTCTTC

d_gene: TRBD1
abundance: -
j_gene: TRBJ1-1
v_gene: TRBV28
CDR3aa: CASSFRDRVNFF
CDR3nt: TGTGCCAGCAGTTTCCGGGACAGGGTAAATTTCTTT

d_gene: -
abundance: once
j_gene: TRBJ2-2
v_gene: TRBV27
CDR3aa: CASIKQTGSLFNTGELFF
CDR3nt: TGTGCCAGCATTAAGCAAACAGGCTCCCTATTCAACACCGGGGAGCTGTTTTTT

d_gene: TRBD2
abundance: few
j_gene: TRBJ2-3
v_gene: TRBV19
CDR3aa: CASSASSGGSSTDTQYF
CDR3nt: TGTGCCAGTAGTGCGTCTAGCGGGGGATCTAGCACAGATACGCAGTATTTT

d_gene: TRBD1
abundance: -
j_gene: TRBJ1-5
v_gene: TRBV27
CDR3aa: CASRPGQGWTFGNQPQHF
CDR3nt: TGTGCCAGCAGGCCTGGACAGGGGTGGACCTTTGGCAATCAGCCCCAGCATTTT

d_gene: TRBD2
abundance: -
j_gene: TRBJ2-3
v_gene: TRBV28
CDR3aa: CASSLVAGVADTQYF
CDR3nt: TGTGCCAGCAGTTTGGTAGCGGGAGTCGCAGATACGCAGTATTTT

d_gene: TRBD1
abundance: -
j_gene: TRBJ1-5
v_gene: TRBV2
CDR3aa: CASNGQGLGNQPQHF
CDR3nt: TGTGCCAGCAACGGACAGGGGTTGGGCAATCAGCCCCAGCATTTT

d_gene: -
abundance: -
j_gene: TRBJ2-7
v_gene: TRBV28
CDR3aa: CASSPPNRISAGEQYF
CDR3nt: TGTGCCAGCAGTCCCCCCAACAGAATCTCCGCTGGCGAGCAGTACTTC

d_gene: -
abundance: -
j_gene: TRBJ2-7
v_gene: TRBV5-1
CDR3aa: CASSLDRDKYEQYF
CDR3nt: TGCGCCAGCAGCTTGGACAGGGACAAATACGAGCAGTACTTC

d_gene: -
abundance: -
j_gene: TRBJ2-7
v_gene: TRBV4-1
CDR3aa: CASSRQVTTYEQYF
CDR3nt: TGCGCCAGCAGCCGACAGGTCACGACCTACGAGCAGTACTTC

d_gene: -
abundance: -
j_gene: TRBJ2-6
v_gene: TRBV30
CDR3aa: CAWSVRWGVAGANVLTF
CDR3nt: TGTGCCTGGAGTGTACGGTGGGGGGTGGCTGGGGCCAACGTCCTGACTTTC

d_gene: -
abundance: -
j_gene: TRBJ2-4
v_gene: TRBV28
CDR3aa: CASSLPGSGKNIQYF
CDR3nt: TGTGCCAGCAGTTTACCGGGATCCGGCAAAAACATTCAGTACTTC

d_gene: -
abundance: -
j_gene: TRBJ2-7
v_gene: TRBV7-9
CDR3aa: CASSFRAGASYEQYF
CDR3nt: TGTGCCAGCAGCTTTAGGGCAGGGGCCTCCTACGAGCAGTACTTC

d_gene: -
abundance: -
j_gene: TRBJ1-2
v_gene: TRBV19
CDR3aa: CASSIVTTGYGYTF
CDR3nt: TGTGCCAGTAGTATAGTTACGACAGGATATGGCTACACCTTC

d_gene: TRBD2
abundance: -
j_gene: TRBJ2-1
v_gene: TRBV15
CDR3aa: CATRAGRQKLTSGRDGEQFF
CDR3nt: TGTGCCACCAGGGCAGGAAGGCAGAAGCTGACTAGCGGGAGGGACGGTGAGCAGTTCTTC

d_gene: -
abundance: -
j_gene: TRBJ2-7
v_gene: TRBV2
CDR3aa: CASRVLYEQYF
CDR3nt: TGTGCCAGCCGAGTACTCTACGAGCAGTACTTC